The 8 T cell receptor beta chains given below trace back to one sample, sequenced in a study of blood T cells in healthy people across ages. Together with a sample-barcoded 5' primer, a J-beta primer mix was included in a second PCR lasting roughly 6 to 12 cycles. TCRdb passed the 5' RACE reads through MiXCR, listing each CDR3 protein once. The sample consists of 1.8 million or so distinct CDR3 sequences, approximately 39% of them appearing once. The sample consisted of blood. The receptor source for this set is a human donor in good health.

The rearrangement links TRBV12-3 or TRBV12-4 to TRBJ1-2; the match to TRBD1 covers 7 bases. J gave up 7 bases and V 6 bases, and 8 bases lay outside the gene matches. The CDR3 extends over 13 amino acids. The CDR3 nucleotides are TGTGCCAGCAGACTCAGACAGGGCCGTGGCTACACCTTC. Translated: CASRLRQGRGYTF.

The sample holds a few counts of this clonotype. The chain is built from TRBV3-1 and TRBJ2-1; no reliable D call. The CDR3 loop spans 16 amino acids. The germline gives CDR1 LGHDT, CDR2 YNNKEL (reference sequence). The V gene lost 0 bases and the J gene lost 0 bases, with 9 bases spanning the gap. The CDR3 DNA reads TGTGCCAGCAGCCAAGAGCCCGATAACTCCTACAATGAGCAGTTCTTC. This encodes CASSQEPDNSYNEQFF.

The rearrangement uses TRBV20-1 and TRBJ2-6; D remains ambiguous. This CDR3 region has 17 residues. V shed 5 bases and J shed 0 bases, with 17 bases lying between them. Germline lookup yields CDR1 DFQATT and CDR2 SNEGSKA (reference sequence). CDR3 protein: CSASDSSSFSGANVLTF. The CDR3 coding sequence is TGCAGTGCTTCCGATAGCAGTTCTTTCTCTGGGGCCAACGTCCTGACTTTC.

This clonotype was detected a few times. The genes are TRBV7-8 and TRBJ1-2; 7 bases are shared with TRBD1. The germline gives CDR1 SGHVS, CDR2 FQNEAQ. CDR3 length: 13 amino acids. V was clipped by 1 base and J by 9 bases; unmatched bases: 5. The chain's CDR3 is CASSLGQGGSYTF. CDR3 coding DNA: TGTGCCAGCAGCTTAGGACAGGGTGGAAGCTACACCTTC.

The V gene is TRBV6-1, the J gene TRBJ2-1; D gene uncertain. There are 15 residues in the CDR3. Germline lookup yields CDR1 MNHNS and CDR2 SASEGT. The V and J ends lost 2 bases and 0 bases respectively, with 8 bases between them. CDR3 amino acids: CASSETASSYNEQFF. CDR3 in DNA: TGTGCCAGCAGTGAAACGGCGAGCTCCTACAATGAGCAGTTCTTC.

This chain uses TRBV28 with TRBJ2-3; D is possibly TRBD1 or TRBD2 (5 bases each). CDR3 length: 15 amino acids. Germline-derived CDR1 and CDR2 are MDHEN and SYDVKM. Trimming shortened V by 6 bases and J by 0 bases, and 13 bases separated the two germline ends. The chain's CDR3 is CASSPGDHSTDTQYF. CDR3 sequence (DNA): TGTGCCAGCAGCCCCGGGGACCATAGCACAGATACGCAGTATTTT.

The chain joins TRBV10-3 to TRBJ2-1, with 8 bases identical to TRBD2. Germline assignment: CDR1 ENHRY and CDR2 SYGVKD. V trimming: 4 bases; J trimming: 4 bases; junction bases outside the gene matches: 12. This CDR3 has 17 amino acids. In DNA form, the CDR3 reads TGTGCCATCAGTGGAATAAGGCGGGGGGAGACGTACAATGAGCAGTTCTTC. Protein sequence: CAISGIRRGETYNEQFF.

The chain combines TRBV4-1 with TRBJ2-6; 10 nucleotides agree with TRBD1. Germline CDR1 reads MGHRA; CDR2 reads YSYEKL. V shed 2 bases, J shed 8 bases, and the junction held 9 bases outside the gene matches. CDR3 length: 17 amino acids. The CDR3 DNA sequence: TGCGCCAGCAGCCAATCCCCCGGACAGGGGGGAACCAACGTCCTGACTTTC. Translation gives CASSQSPGQGGTNVLTF.